This is a list of T cell receptor beta chains from one sample in a study of blood T cell repertoires in COVID-19. Measured with immunoSEQ multiplex PCR; TCRdb has only the in-frame clones, and not every one. The sample lists 130,000 to 150,000 clones; roughly 79% were seen once. Sequences were obtained from peripheral blood. The receptor set was obtained from a human donor in a cohort sampled during active COVID-19. CDR3s include the opening cysteine and the closing phenylalanine or tryptophan. Fields, in order: J gene, clone size, V gene, D gene, CDR3 DNA, CDR3 protein. D genes are given only for firm matches. For some rows the clone size is stated as once, few or many, or as a class when expanded; others skip it.

TRBJ2-2 | - | TRBV5-1 | - | TGCGCCAGCAGCTTGATTCGACTTACCGGGGAGCTGTTTTTT | CASSLIRLTGELFF
TRBJ2-3 | - | TRBV7-2 | TRBD1 | TGTGCCAGCAGCTCTCCGGGACAGCGCACAGATACGCAGTATTTT | CASSSPGQRTDTQYF
TRBJ2-7 | - | TRBV5-1 | TRBD1 | TGCGCCAGCAGCTTATTTGCAGGGGGATCCTACGAGCAGTACTTC | CASSLFAGGSYEQYF
TRBJ1-5 | - | TRBV5-5 | TRBD1 | TGTGCCAGCAGTACCCAGGGGGGAAATCAGCCCCAGCATTTT | CASSTQGGNQPQHF
TRBJ2-2 | - | TRBV9 | - | TGTGCCAGCACCGCTCTCTCCAGGGGATTAACCGGGGAGCTGTTTTTT | CASTALSRGLTGELFF
TRBJ2-4 | few | TRBV7-8 | TRBD2 | TGTGCCAGCAGCTTAACGGGACTAGCAAAACTAGCCAAAAACATTCAGTACTTC | CASSLTGLAKLAKNIQYF
TRBJ2-7 | - | TRBV6-5 | TRBD2 | TGTGCCAGCAGGGCGGGACTAGCAGGGTACGAGCAGTACTTC | CASRAGLAGYEQYF
TRBJ2-7 | - | TRBV6-5 | TRBD1 | TGTGCCAGCAGTTACTCACGGGACAGAGGGGGCGAGCAGTACTTC | CASSYSRDRGGEQYF
TRBJ2-5 | - | TRBV9 | TRBD1 | TGTGCCAGCAGCGTAGCAGGGGGCGAAGAGACCCAGTACTTC | CASSVAGGEETQYF
TRBJ1-1 | few | TRBV18 | - | TGTGCCAGCTCACCAATAACAGACACTGAAGCTTTCTTT | CASSPITDTEAFF
TRBJ2-7 | - | TRBV28 | TRBD1 | TGTGCCAGCAGTCGGACAGGGGGGTGGGAGCAGTACTTC | CASSRTGGWEQYF
TRBJ2-2 | - | TRBV5-4 | - | TGTGCCAGCAGCTACGATTTCAGGGGGGCCGGGGAGCTGTTTTTT | CASSYDFRGAGELFF
TRBJ1-6 | - | TRBV27 | - | TGTGCCAGCAGTTTGACAGGACGGACCCTCCACTTT | CASSLTGRTLHF
TRBJ2-5 | - | TRBV6-2/TRBV6-3 | TRBD1 | TGTGCCAGCAGCTACTATCCCCCGAGACAGGGGATTATACAAGAGACCCAGTACTTC | CASSYYPPRQGIIQETQYF
TRBJ1-2 | - | TRBV4-1 | TRBD1 | TGCGCCAGCAGCCAAGACAGGACAGGGGCGGAAAACTATGGCTACACCTTC | CASSQDRTGAENYGYTF
TRBJ2-1 | - | TRBV7-3 | TRBD2 | TGTGCCAGCAGCCCCGGACTAGCGGGTAAGCAGTTCTTC | CASSPGLAGKQFF
TRBJ2-7 | few | TRBV5-5 | - | TGTGCCAGCAGCTTGGGTGTAGGGGGCGAGCAGTACTTC | CASSLGVGGEQYF
TRBJ1-6 | - | TRBV6-5 | TRBD1 | TGTGCCAGCAGTCCCGTGACAGGGGGCGTGTCACCCCTCCACTTT | CASSPVTGGVSPLHF